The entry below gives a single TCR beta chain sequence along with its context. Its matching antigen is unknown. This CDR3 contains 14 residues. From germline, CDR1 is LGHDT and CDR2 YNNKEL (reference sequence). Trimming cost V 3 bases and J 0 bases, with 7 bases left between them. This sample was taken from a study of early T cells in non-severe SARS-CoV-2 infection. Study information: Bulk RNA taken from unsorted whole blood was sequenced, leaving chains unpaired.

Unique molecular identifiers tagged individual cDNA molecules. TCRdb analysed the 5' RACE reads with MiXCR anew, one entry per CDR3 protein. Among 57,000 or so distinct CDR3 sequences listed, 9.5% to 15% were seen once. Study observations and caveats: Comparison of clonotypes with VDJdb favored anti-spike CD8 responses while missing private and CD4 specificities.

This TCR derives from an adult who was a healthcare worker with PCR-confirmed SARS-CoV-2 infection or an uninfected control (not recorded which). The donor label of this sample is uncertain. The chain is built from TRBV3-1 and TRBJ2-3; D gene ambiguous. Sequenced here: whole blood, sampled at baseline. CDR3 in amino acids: CASSQKGSTDTQYF. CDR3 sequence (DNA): TGTGCCAGCAGCCAGAAGGGCAGCACAGATACGCAGTATTTT.